The clone carrying this T cell receptor (beta chain) was counted at least ten times. These data originate in a study of human T cells and chemical hapten exposure. CDR1 is SEHNR and CDR2 is FQNEAQ in the germline V gene (reference sequence). The V gene lost 11 bases and the J gene lost 7 bases, with 14 bases spanning the gap. The CDR3 covers 11 residues. MiXCR, applied by TCRdb to the RACE reads, yields one record per CDR3 protein. The table has around 130,000 distinct CDR3 sequences, approximately 9.5% seen once. Documented time point: healthy volunteer bleed at 2 weeks. Total RNA extraction was carried out from unfractionated whole blood.

Material for sequencing was whole blood. The chain carries TRBV7-9 and TRBJ1-2, with D possibly matching TRBD1 (5 bases). This sequence originates from a male donor in good health. Some clones in this sample may be carry-over from other donors' samples. CDR3 sequence (DNA): TGTGCCGCGGTAGGGGCCGGTGGCTACACCTTC. It codes for CAAVGAGGYTF. The variable domain in full, with the rest retrieved from reference TRBV7-9 and TRBJ1-2, is DTGVSQNPRHKITKRGQNVTFRCDPISEHNRLYWYRQTLGQGPEFLTYFQNEAQLEKSRLLSDRFSAERPKGSFSTLEIQRTEQGDSAMYLCAAVGAGGYTFGSGTRLTVV.